This T cell receptor (beta chain) comes out of a study of cytomegalovirus exposure and HLA in healthy donors. Study-level information: Among the roughly 380 donors who were genotyped, approximately 83% fell in the genetic ancestry cluster that is associated with self-reported Caucasian donors.

PCR was performed using 60 Vbeta and 13 Jbeta primers. Sequencing was performed with immunoSEQ multiplex PCR; in TCRdb, only in-frame clones are kept and a portion is missing. The table includes about 160,000 clones, 75% to 90% detected once. Study-wide points: Analysis was carried out at a later point, and it linked a missense DCLRE1C variant to TCR beta V- and J-gene trimming. Upon later analysis, TCR association rates were observed to vary by HLA locus, being highest for DRB1 and lowest for HLA-C.

With respect to this clone: Its antigen is unknown. Different DNA sequences within this sample yield the same CDR3.

The specimen was PBMCs. This TCR derives from a young man in good health and CMV-seronegative.

The CDR3 DNA reads as TGTGCCAGCAGCCTAAAAGGGGGTGGGACTGAAGCTTTCTTT. Protein: CASSLKGGGTEAFF. The V gene is TRBV7-9, the J gene TRBJ1-1; possibly TRBD1 for D (6 bases). Trimming pared 5 bases from V and 5 bases from J, leaving 15 bases between. Germline CDR1 and CDR2: SEHNR and FQNEAQ (reference sequence). The CDR3 runs 14 residues.